This entry lists 31 T cell receptor beta chains sequenced from one sample in a study of persistence of HIV-infected CD4 T cells. Their antigens remain unidentified. The libraries were made with immunoSEQ version 4 in survey mode. Assay: immunoSEQ multiplex PCR; the TCRdb copy retains only in-frame clones and omits some. The table records approximately 13,000 clones, over 60% of them present only once. Stimulation used 10 ug/mL lysate from CMV-infected fibroblasts. Sorting of responding CD4+ T cells relied on upregulated CD40 ligand together with CD69. Here the sequenced sample was CD4+ T cells sorted from PBMCs after approximately 20-hour stimulation, taken from a patient who received antiretroviral therapy. All receptors derive from an adult man with HIV who was CMV-seropositive.

This rearrangement joins TRBV4-2 to TRBJ2-1, with D tentatively TRBD1 (6 bases). Looked up from germline, CDR1 is LGHNA and CDR2 is YNFKEQ. Trimming pared 0 bases from V and 4 bases from J, leaving 10 bases between. The CDR3 runs to 15 residues. This CDR3 is CASSQDSTGYNEQFF. Here the CDR3 DNA reads TGTGCCAGCAGCCAAGATAGTACAGGGTACAATGAGCAGTTCTTC.

The chain carries TRBV29-1 and TRBJ2-5, with D unclear. Germline V gene lookup returns CDR1 SQVTM and CDR2 ANQGSEA. The CDR3 contains 11 residues. Trimming shortened V by 3 bases and J by 9 bases, and 11 bases separated the two germline ends. The CDR3 protein is CSVDPKRPQYF. The CDR3 DNA reads TGCAGCGTTGACCCGAAGAGACCCCAGTACTTC. Full variable domain (missing parts from reference TRBV29-1 and TRBJ2-5): SAVISQKPSRDICQRGTSLTIQCQVDSQVTMMFWYRQQPGQSLTLIATANQGSEATYESGFVIDKFPISRPNLTFSTLTVSNMSPEDSSIYLCSVDPKRPQYFGPGTRLLVL.

The rearrangement joins TRBV3-1 (or the pseudogene TRBV3-2) to TRBJ2-5; TRBD2 matches at 14 bases. The trim removed 5 bases at V and 11 bases at J, leaving 10 bases unmatched. CDR1 LGHDT and CDR2 YNNKEL come from the germline V gene (reference sequence). The CDR3 has 15 residues. CDR3 DNA sequence: TGTGCCAGCAGCGAAACCGGGACTAGCGGGGGCCAGCAGTACTTC. This sequence encodes CASSETGTSGGQQYF.

The rearrangement uses TRBV5-5 and TRBJ2-2; D unresolved. This CDR3 comprises 15 residues. Trimming took 2 bases from V and 4 from J, leaving 12 bases between them. From germline, CDR1 is SGHKS and CDR2 YYEKEE (reference sequence). The CDR3 bases are TGTGCCAGCAGCTTCCTAGGGTACGGCACCGGGGAGCTGTTTTTT. It encodes CASSFLGYGTGELFF.

V gene TRBV10-2 combines with J gene TRBJ1-6; 7 positions agree with TRBD1. The CDR3 has 16 residues. V was clipped by 5 bases and J by 0 bases; unmatched bases: 4. Germline values: CDR1 WSHSY, CDR2 SAAADI. The CDR3 loop reads CASSMDRSSYNSPLHF. The CDR3 coding sequence is TGCGCCAGCAGTATGGACAGGAGCTCCTATAATTCACCCCTCCACTTT.

J is TRBJ2-7 and V is TRBV7-9; unclear D gene. This CDR3 is 11 amino acids long. The germline V and J ends were trimmed by 5 bases and 12 bases, with 14 bases remaining between them. Germline V gene data show CDR1 as SEHNR and CDR2 as FQNEAQ (reference sequence). The CDR3 sequence: CASSLLGKVYF. The CDR3 bases are TGTGCCAGCAGCCTGCTGGGGAAAGTGTACTTC.

The chain joins TRBV3-1 (or the pseudogene TRBV3-2) to TRBJ1-5; D unclear. V dropped 2 bases and J dropped 6 bases, with 8 bases sitting between them. Germline V gives CDR1 LGHDT, CDR2 YNNKEL (reference sequence). The CDR3 sequence is 13 residues long. The CDR3 loop reads CASSQTGSQPQHF. In DNA form, the CDR3 reads TGTGCCAGCAGCCAAACTGGGTCTCAGCCCCAGCATTTT.

The V gene is TRBV14, the J gene TRBJ2-3; no firm D call. V lost 4 bases and J 2 bases, leaving 4 bases between the germline ends. Germline V gene lookup returns CDR1 SGHDN and CDR2 FVKESK. This CDR3 is 12 amino acids long. For the CDR3, the DNA is TGTGCCAGCAGCCTCCACACAGATACGCAGTATTTT. Protein product: CASSLHTDTQYF.

The sample holds a few counts of this clone. This chain joins TRBV21-1 and TRBJ2-6; TRBD2 is the table's D call and was not checked against the DNA. TRBV21-1 is assigned pseudogene status. The CDR3 covers 15 residues. In nucleotides, the CDR3 is TGTGCCAGCAGCGAGGGTAGCTCTGGGGCCAACGTCCTGACTTTC. Translating it yields CASSEGSSGANVLTF.

The chain employs TRBV5-1 and TRBJ2-3; D is unclear. The V gene lost 2 bases and the J gene lost 3 bases, with 13 bases spanning the gap. The CDR3 runs to 15 residues. The germline V gene encodes CDR1 SGHRS and CDR2 YFSETQ. The CDR3 loop is CASSFLSSATDTQYF. CDR3 in DNA: TGCGCCAGCAGCTTCCTTAGCTCGGCTACAGATACGCAGTATTTT.

This clone was seen only once. The V call is TRBV15, the J call TRBJ2-7; D remains ambiguous. V gave up 0 bases and J gave up 6 bases, with 15 bases separating them. CDR1 and CDR2 (germline): LNHNV, YYDKDF (reference sequence). The CDR3 runs to 15 residues. CDR3 coding DNA: TGTGCCACCAGCAGAGAGATAGCTCTGTCGGGCGAGCAGTACTTC. It translates to CATSREIALSGEQYF.

This clone appeared a few times. The V and J genes are TRBV28 and TRBJ2-3; D call uncertain. The CDR3 contains 12 residues. The germline V and J ends were trimmed by 2 bases and 7 bases, with 7 bases remaining between them. Germline V gene data show CDR1 as MDHEN and CDR2 as SYDVKM. The CDR3: CASSLEFNTQYF. In DNA form, the CDR3 reads TGTGCCAGCAGTTTAGAGTTCAATACGCAGTATTTT.

CDR3 region: CASSLGPAGEAFF. In nucleotides, the CDR3 is TGTGCCAGCAGTTTAGGGCCGGCCGGTGAAGCTTTCTTT. This chain uses TRBV12-3 or TRBV12-4 with TRBJ1-1; D is undetermined. This CDR3 is built from 13 residues. The V end was cut by 1 base, the J end by 7 bases, with 10 bases between.

By share, this clone ranks as medium-sized. The chain has TRBV7-2 and TRBJ2-3, with unresolved D. V was cut by 0 bases and J by 0 bases, with 7 bases left in between. Germline CDR1 SGHTA, CDR2 FQGNSA. CDR3 size: 15 residues. The CDR3 DNA reads as TGTGCCAGCAGCTTAGCTAGCACTAGCACAGATACGCAGTATTTT. This encodes CASSLASTSTDTQYF.

This clone was counted once. The rearrangement links TRBV7-2 to TRBJ1-2; D perhaps matches TRBD1 (6 bases). With 5 bases removed from V and 2 bases from J, the gap between germline ends came to 12 bases. Germline values: CDR1 SGHTA, CDR2 FQGNSA. The CDR3 covers 14 residues. The CDR3 DNA is TGTGCCAGCAGCCCCCAGGGGAACAACTATGGCTACACCTTC. Amino acid sequence: CASSPQGNNYGYTF.

J is TRBJ2-3 and V is TRBV7-9; D not certain. The CDR3 covers 12 residues. Germline V gene sequence: CDR1 SEHNR, CDR2 FQNEAQ (reference sequence). V was clipped by 3 bases and J by 2 bases, with 3 bases between them. Here the CDR3 reads CASSFFTDTQYF. In nucleotides, the CDR3 is TGTGCCAGCAGCTTTTTCACAGATACGCAGTATTTT.

The J gene is TRBJ1-2, the V gene TRBV24-1; D is ambiguous. V was trimmed by 4 bases and J by 7 bases, leaving 12 bases between them. The CDR3 consists of 13 residues. The germline CDR1 and CDR2 sequences are KGHDR and SFDVKD. The CDR3 reads CATSDGSHRGYTF. The CDR3 DNA sequence: TGTGCCACCAGTGACGGCAGCCATCGTGGCTACACCTTC.

The chain combines TRBV19 with TRBJ2-2; 11 nucleotides agree with TRBD1. This CDR3 has 16 residues. V dropped 5 bases and J dropped 4; count of bases not matched to a gene: 6. Germline CDR1 LNHDA, CDR2 SQIVND (reference sequence). This CDR3 is CASSPRGTGGTGELFF. As DNA, the CDR3 is TGTGCCAGTAGTCCCCGAGGGACAGGGGGCACCGGGGAGCTGTTTTTT.

This CDR3 reads CATSAVTRAPQYF. The CDR3 region has the DNA TGTGCCACCAGTGCCGTCACTAGGGCGCCGCAGTATTTT. V and J are TRBV24-1 and TRBJ2-3; D is possibly TRBD2 (5 bases). The V gene lost 5 bases and the J gene lost 10 bases, with 15 bases spanning the gap. The germline V gene has CDR1 KGHDR and CDR2 SFDVKD. There are 13 residues in the CDR3.

This clone appeared once. The V and J genes are TRBV2 and TRBJ2-7, with 8 bases identical to TRBD2. The CDR3 is 13 amino acids. The ends lost 7 bases at V and 4 bases at J; junction bases unmatched: 6. Germline lookup yields CDR1 SNHLY and CDR2 FYNNEI. The DNA of the CDR3 is TGTGCCAGCAAGCCTAGCGGGTGGTACGAGCAGTACTTC. Encoded protein: CASKPSGWYEQYF.

This clone came up once. The chain combines TRBV4-2 with TRBJ2-2; perhaps TRBD1 as D (6 bases). The CDR3 consists of 16 residues. Germline V CDR1 and CDR2: LGHNA, YNFKEQ. Trimming stripped 1 base from V and 0 bases from J, with 9 bases between. Here the CDR3 reads CASSQGTESNTGELFF. The CDR3 DNA sequence: TGTGCCAGCAGCCAAGGGACAGAATCGAACACCGGGGAGCTGTTTTTT.

The rearrangement joins TRBV6-5 to TRBJ2-3, with D possibly being TRBD2 (6 bases). Germline lookup yields CDR1 MNHEY and CDR2 SVGAGI. The germline V and J ends were trimmed by 7 bases and 2 bases, with 13 bases remaining between them. The length of the CDR3 is 14 residues. The CDR3 DNA reads TGTGCCAGCACCACCGGGGGAATCACAGATACGCAGTATTTT. It yields the protein CASTTGGITDTQYF.

V and J are TRBV19 and TRBJ1-5; tentative D call: TRBD1 (6 bases). This CDR3 has 15 amino acids. Germline-derived CDR1 and CDR2 are LNHDA and SQIVND (reference sequence). Trimming pared 5 bases from V and 2 bases from J, leaving 13 bases between. CDR3 loop: CASSDGGRGNQPQHF. In DNA form, the CDR3 reads TGTGCCAGTAGTGATGGGGGGCGAGGCAATCAGCCCCAGCATTTT.

This clone has only one observation. This chain joins TRBV6-5 and TRBJ1-4; 7 bases are shared with TRBD1. This CDR3 region has 14 residues. From germline, CDR1 is MNHEY and CDR2 SVGAGI. The trim removed 7 bases at V and 7 bases at J, leaving 9 bases unmatched. The CDR3, as DNA: TGTGCCAGCACAAGACAGGGTTGGGGTGAAAAACTGTTTTTT. It codes for CASTRQGWGEKLFF.

J is TRBJ2-6 and V is TRBV28; TRBD1 is a possible D gene (5 bases). The CDR3 is made up of 18 amino acids. Looked up from germline, CDR1 is MDHEN and CDR2 is SYDVKM. Between the trimmed V and J ends, which lost 5 bases and 4 bases, there was a span of 21 bases. The CDR3 spells CASSTRQGAHVGANVLTF. DNA for the CDR3: TGTGCCAGCAGTACCCGACAAGGGGCGCATGTAGGGGCCAACGTCCTGACTTTC. The complete variable domain, with remaining parts taken from reference TRBV28 and TRBJ2-6, reads DVKVTQSSRYLVKRTGEKVFLECVQDMDHENMFWYRQDPGLGLRLIYFSYDVKMKEKGDIPEGYSVSREKKERFSLILESASTNQTSMYLCASSTRQGAHVGANVLTFGAGSRLTVL.

This chain connects TRBV14 to TRBJ2-3; D is undetermined. The CDR3 spans 11 residues. The V gene's germline CDR1 is SGHDN and CDR2 FVKESK. Trimming left V 3 bases short and J 7 bases short, with 5 bases between. The CDR3 region has the DNA TGTGCCAGCAGCCAGACGAATACGCAGTATTTT. This codes for CASSQTNTQYF. Full variable domain (missing parts from reference TRBV14 and TRBJ2-3): EAGVTQFPSHSVIEKGQTVTLRCDPISGHDNLYWYRRVMGKEIKFLLHFVKESKQDESGMPNNRFLAERTGGTYSTLKVQPAELEDSGVYFCASSQTNTQYFGPGTRLTVL.

The chain couples TRBV27 to TRBJ2-3; D is uncertain. The CDR3 runs to 14 residues. Looked up from germline, CDR1 is MNHEY and CDR2 is SMNVEV (reference sequence). V gave up 0 bases and J gave up 4 bases, with 8 bases separating them. The CDR3 DNA sequence: TGTGCCAGCAGTTTATCGACACCCCCAGATACGCAGTATTTT. Protein sequence: CASSLSTPPDTQYF.

The chain joins TRBV9 to TRBJ2-1, with 8 bases matching TRBD1. The CDR3 is 16 residues long. Germline lookup yields CDR1 SGDLS and CDR2 YYNGEE. Trimming took 3 bases from V and 6 from J; bases not matched to a gene: 11. The CDR3 loop reads CASSAYGQGFLNEQFF. DNA for the CDR3: TGTGCCAGCAGCGCATACGGACAGGGCTTTCTCAATGAGCAGTTCTTC.

About this clone: It is likely a read error, because the conserved phenylalanine at the end of the CDR3 is missing. Because the CDR3's place on the DNA is in doubt, the DNA is left out and the CDR3 is given as listed by TCRdb. V usage is TRBV12-5 and J usage is TRBJ1-2; the table gives TRBD1 as D, unverified against the DNA. Germline V gives CDR1 LGHNT, CDR2 FRNRAP. The CDR3 length is 13 residues, termini included. This chain's CDR3 is CASGSTTAQGGFI.

The chain links TRBV19 to TRBJ1-5, with 8 positions matching TRBD1. The CDR3 runs to 14 residues. After removal of 7 bases from V and 11 bases from J, the junction contained 13 bases not matched to a gene. Looked up from germline, CDR1 is LNHDA and CDR2 is SQIVND (reference sequence). The DNA of the CDR3 is TGTGCCAGTACCTTTTCGACAGGGGAGGCGGCCCAGCATTTT. The encoded protein is CASTFSTGEAAQHF.

This clone has a handful of counts. The chain combines TRBV4-2 with TRBJ1-3, with D maybe TRBD1 (5 bases). This CDR3 spans 17 amino acids. Germline V gene sequence: CDR1 LGHNA, CDR2 YNFKEQ. The germline V and J ends were trimmed by 1 base and 0 bases, with 13 bases remaining between them. CDR3 nucleotides: TGTGCCAGCAGCCAAGTACCGGGGGGTTCCTCTGGAAACACCATATATTTT. Translating it yields CASSQVPGGSSGNTIYF.